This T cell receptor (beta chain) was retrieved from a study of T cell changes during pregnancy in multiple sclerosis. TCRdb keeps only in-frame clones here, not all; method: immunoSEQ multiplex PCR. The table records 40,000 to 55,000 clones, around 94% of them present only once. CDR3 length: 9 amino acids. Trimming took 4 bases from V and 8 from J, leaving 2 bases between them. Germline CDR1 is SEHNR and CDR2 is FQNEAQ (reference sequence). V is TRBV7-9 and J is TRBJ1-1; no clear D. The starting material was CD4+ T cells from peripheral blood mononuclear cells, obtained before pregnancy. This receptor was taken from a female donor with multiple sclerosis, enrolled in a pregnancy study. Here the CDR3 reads CASSSEAFF. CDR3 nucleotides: TGTGCCAGCAGCTCGGAAGCTTTCTTT.